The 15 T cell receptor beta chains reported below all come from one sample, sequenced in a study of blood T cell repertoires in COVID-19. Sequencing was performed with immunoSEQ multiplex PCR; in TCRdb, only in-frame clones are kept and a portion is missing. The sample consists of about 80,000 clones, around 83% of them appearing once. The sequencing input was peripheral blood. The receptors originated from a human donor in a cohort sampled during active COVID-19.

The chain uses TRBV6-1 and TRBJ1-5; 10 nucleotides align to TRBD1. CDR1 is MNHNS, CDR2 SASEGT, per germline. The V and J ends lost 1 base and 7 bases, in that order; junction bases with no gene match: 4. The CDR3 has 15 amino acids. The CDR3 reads CASSEEGQGGQPQHF. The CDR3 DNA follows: TGTGCCAGCAGTGAAGAAGGACAGGGGGGGCAGCCCCAGCATTTT.

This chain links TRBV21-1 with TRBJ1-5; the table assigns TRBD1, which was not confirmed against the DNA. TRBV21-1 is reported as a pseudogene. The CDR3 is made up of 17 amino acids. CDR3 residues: CASSTGQGGNSNQPQHF. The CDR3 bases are TGTGCCAGCAGCACGGGACAGGGAGGTAATAGCAATCAGCCCCAGCATTTT.

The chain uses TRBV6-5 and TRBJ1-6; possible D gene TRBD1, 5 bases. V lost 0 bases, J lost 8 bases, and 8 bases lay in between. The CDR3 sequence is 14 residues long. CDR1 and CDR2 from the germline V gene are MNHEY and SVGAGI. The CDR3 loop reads CASSYSGDYSPLHF. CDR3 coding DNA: TGTGCCAGCAGTTACTCGGGGGACTATTCACCCCTCCACTTT.

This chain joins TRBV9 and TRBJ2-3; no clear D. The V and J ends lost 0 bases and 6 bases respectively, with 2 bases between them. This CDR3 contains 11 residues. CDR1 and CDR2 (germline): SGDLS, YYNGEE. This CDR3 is CASSVADTQYF. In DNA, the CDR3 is TGTGCCAGCAGCGTAGCGGATACGCAGTATTTT.

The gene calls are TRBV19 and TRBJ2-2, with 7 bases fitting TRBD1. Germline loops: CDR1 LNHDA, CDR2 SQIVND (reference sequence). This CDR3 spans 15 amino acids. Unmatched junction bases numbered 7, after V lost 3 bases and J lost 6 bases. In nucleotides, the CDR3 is TGTGCCAGTAGTATGGGACAGATGTACCCCGGGGAGCTGTTTTTT. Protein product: CASSMGQMYPGELFF.

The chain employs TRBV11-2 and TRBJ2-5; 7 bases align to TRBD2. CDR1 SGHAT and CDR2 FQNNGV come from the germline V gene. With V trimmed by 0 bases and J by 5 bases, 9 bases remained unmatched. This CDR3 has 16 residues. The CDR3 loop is CASSLDRGLVAETQYF. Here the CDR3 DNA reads TGTGCCAGCAGCTTAGATCGAGGACTAGTAGCGGAGACCCAGTACTTC.

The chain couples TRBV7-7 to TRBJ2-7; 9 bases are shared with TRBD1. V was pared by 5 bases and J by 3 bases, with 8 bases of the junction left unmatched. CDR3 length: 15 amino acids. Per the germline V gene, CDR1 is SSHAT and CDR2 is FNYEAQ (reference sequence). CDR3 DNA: TGTGCCAGCAGCGAGAACAGGGGGCGCGTCTACGAGCAGTACTTC. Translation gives CASSENRGRVYEQYF.

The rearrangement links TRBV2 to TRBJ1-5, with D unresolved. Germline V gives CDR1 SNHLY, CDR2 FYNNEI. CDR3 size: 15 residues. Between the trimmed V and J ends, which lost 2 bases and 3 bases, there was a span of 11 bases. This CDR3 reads CASSEQRGPNQPQHF. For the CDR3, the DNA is TGTGCCAGCAGTGAACAAAGAGGGCCCAATCAGCCCCAGCATTTT.

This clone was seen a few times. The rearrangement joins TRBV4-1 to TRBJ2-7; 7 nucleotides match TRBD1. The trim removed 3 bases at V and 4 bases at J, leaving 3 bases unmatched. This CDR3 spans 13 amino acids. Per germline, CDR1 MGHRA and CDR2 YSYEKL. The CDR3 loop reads CASSQLTGYEQYF. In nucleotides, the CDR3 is TGCGCCAGCAGCCAGTTGACAGGGTACGAGCAGTACTTC.

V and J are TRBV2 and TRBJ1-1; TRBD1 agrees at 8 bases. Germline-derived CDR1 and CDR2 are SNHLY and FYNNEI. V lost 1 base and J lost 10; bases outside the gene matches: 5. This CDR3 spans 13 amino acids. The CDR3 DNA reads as TGTGCCAGCAGTGAAGAGACAGGGGTGGGAGCTTTCTTT. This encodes CASSEETGVGAFF.

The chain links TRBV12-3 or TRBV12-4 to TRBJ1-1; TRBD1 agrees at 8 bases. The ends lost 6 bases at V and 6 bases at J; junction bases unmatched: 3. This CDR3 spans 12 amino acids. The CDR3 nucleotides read TGTGCCAGCAGCTCACAGGGGGCTGAAGCTTTCTTT. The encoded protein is CASSSQGAEAFF.

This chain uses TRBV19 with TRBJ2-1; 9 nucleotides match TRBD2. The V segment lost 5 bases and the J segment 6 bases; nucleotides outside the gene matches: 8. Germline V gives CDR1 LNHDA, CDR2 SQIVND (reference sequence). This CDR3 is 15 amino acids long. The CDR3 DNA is TGTGCCAGTAGTGGGGCTAGCGGGATGGTCAATGAGCAGTTCTTC. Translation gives CASSGASGMVNEQFF.

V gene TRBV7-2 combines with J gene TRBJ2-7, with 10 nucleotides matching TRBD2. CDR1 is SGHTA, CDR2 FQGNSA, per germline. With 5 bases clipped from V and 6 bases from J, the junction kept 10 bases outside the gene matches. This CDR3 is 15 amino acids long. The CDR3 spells CASSTGTSALTEQYF. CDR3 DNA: TGTGCCAGCAGCACCGGGACTAGCGCACTTACCGAGCAGTACTTC.

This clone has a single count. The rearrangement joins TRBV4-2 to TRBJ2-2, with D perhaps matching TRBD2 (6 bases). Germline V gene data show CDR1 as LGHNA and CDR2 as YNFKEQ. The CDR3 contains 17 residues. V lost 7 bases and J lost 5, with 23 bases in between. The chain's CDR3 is CASTHQAGGPRTGELFF. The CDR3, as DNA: TGTGCCAGCACCCACCAAGCCGGAGGGCCGCGGACCGGGGAGCTGTTTTTT.

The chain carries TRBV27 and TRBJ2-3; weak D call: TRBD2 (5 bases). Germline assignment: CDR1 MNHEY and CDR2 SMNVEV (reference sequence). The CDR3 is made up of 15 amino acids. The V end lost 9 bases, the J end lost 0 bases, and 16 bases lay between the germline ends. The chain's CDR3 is CASSGITSSTDTQYF. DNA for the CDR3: TGTGCCAGTTCCGGGATCACTTCTAGCACAGATACGCAGTATTTT.